This is a list of T cell receptor beta chains from one sample in a study of T cell changes during pregnancy in multiple sclerosis. Assay: immunoSEQ multiplex PCR; the TCRdb copy retains only in-frame clones and omits some. The table records about 85,000 clones, approximately 90% of them present only once. The sample consisted of peripheral blood, taken in the first trimester of pregnancy. Receptors were obtained from a female donor with multiple sclerosis, enrolled in a pregnancy study. Both conserved end residues are part of each CDR3. The D gene is left open where the match is weak. Rows give clone size only sometimes, using once, few, many, or a class for an expanded clone.

clone size	V gene	D gene	J gene	CDR3 DNA	CDR3 protein
NA	TRBV30	NA	TRBJ2-1	TGTGCCTGGACGCACAGCTACAATGAGCAGTTCTTC	CAWTHSYNEQFF
NA	TRBV6-1	NA	TRBJ2-7	TGTGCCAGCAGTGAAGGAGGCGGGGGCTTATACTACGAGCAGTACTTC	CASSEGGGGLYYEQYF
many	TRBV5-6	NA	TRBJ2-2	TGTGCCAGCAGCTTGGTACAGGGTGACACCGGGGAGCTGTTTTTT	CASSLVQGDTGELFF
NA	TRBV6-1	NA	TRBJ2-1	TGTGCCAGCAGTGAAGCGCGGACTAATCAGCAGTTCTTC	CASSEARTNQQFF
NA	TRBV27	TRBD1	TRBJ1-1	TGTGCCAGCAGTTTACAGGGGGCGTTCACTGAAGCTTTCTTT	CASSLQGAFTEAFF
NA	TRBV4-3	TRBD1	TRBJ2-7	TGCGCCAGCAGCCATCGACAGGGGTCCTACGAGCAGTACTTC	CASSHRQGSYEQYF
NA	TRBV28	NA	TRBJ2-6	TGTGCCAGCAGCCAGGGGGGCTCTGGGGCCAACGTCCTGACTTTC	CASSQGGSGANVLTF
NA	TRBV7-9	NA	TRBJ1-1	TGTGCCAGCAGTGTCCAGGGTAACACTGAAGCTTTCTTT	CASSVQGNTEAFF
NA	TRBV10-1	TRBD1	TRBJ2-7	TGCGCCAGCGGGACCATGACAGGGGGTGCCTACGAGCAGTACTTC	CASGTMTGGAYEQYF
NA	TRBV6-5	NA	TRBJ2-2	TGTGCCAGCAGTTTGGACTACCTCTCCGGCGGGGAGCTGTTTTTT	CASSLDYLSGGELFF
NA	TRBV11-2	NA	TRBJ2-1	TGTGCCAGCAGCTTAACGGGGGTGGGCTCCTACAATGAGCAGTTCTTC	CASSLTGVGSYNEQFF
NA	TRBV5-1	NA	TRBJ1-2	TGCGCCAGCAGCTTGAGGGCGGGGAATCCTTATGGCTACACCTTC	CASSLRAGNPYGYTF
NA	TRBV19	TRBD1	TRBJ2-7	TGTGCCAGTAGTTTTGGATCCGGACAGGGGGCCTACGAGCAGTACTTC	CASSFGSGQGAYEQYF
NA	TRBV4-3	NA	TRBJ1-3	TGCGCCAGCAGCCAAGGTAACTCTGGAAACACCATATATTTT	CASSQGNSGNTIYF
NA	TRBV11-2	TRBD2	TRBJ2-7	TGTGCCAGCAGCCAACCGGGACTAGCGGTCTACGAGCAGTACTTC	CASSQPGLAVYEQYF
NA	TRBV7-8	NA	TRBJ2-3	TGTGCCAGCACCCTAGTTATTAGCACAGATACGCAGTATTTT	CASTLVISTDTQYF
NA	TRBV5-6	TRBD1	TRBJ2-1	TGTGCCAGCAGCTCCGGGACAGGGGTTTACGAGCAGTTCTTC	CASSSGTGVYEQFF
NA	TRBV11-2	NA	TRBJ1-4	TGTGCCAGCAGCTTAGGCCGCACAGGGTCTAGTAATGAAAAACTGTTTTTT	CASSLGRTGSSNEKLFF
NA	TRBV19	NA	TRBJ1-5	TGTGCCAGTAGTGAATATTCCCCGGGCAATCAGCCCCAGCATTTT	CASSEYSPGNQPQHF
few	TRBV7-9	TRBD1	TRBJ1-2	TGTGCCAGCACTGGACAGGGGGCAAGTAACTATGGCTACACCTTC	CASTGQGASNYGYTF